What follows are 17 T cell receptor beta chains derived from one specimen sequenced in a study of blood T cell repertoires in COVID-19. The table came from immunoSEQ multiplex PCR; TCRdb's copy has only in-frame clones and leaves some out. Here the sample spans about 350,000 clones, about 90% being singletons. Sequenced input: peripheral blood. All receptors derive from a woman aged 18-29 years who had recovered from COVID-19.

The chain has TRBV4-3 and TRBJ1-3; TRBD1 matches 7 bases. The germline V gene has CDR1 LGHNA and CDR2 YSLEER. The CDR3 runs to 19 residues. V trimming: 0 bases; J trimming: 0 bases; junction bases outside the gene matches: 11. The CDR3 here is CASSQDRGTVAFSGNTIYF. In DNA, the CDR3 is TGCGCCAGCAGCCAAGATCGGGGGACAGTTGCTTTCTCTGGAAACACCATATATTTT.

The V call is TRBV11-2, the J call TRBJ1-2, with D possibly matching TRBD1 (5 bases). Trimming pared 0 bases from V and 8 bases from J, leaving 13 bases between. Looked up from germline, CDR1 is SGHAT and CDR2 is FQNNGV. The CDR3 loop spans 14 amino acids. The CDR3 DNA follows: TGTGCCAGCAGCTTAGATGGGCAGGGAAGAGGCTACACCTTC. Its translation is CASSLDGQGRGYTF.

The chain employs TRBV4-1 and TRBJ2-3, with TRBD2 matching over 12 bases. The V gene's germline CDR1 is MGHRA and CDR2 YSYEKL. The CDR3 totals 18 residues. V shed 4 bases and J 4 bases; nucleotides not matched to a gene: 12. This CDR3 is CASSLRASGRVGADTQYF. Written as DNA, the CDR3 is TGCGCCAGCAGCCTTCGGGCTAGCGGGAGGGTTGGGGCAGATACGCAGTATTTT.

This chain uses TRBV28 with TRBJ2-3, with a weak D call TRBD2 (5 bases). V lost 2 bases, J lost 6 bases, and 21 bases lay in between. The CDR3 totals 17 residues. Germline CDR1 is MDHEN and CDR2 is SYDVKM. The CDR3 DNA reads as TGTGCCAGCAGTTTAAGATTGACGGGATCTCTGATGGATACGCAGTATTTT. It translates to CASSLRLTGSLMDTQYF.

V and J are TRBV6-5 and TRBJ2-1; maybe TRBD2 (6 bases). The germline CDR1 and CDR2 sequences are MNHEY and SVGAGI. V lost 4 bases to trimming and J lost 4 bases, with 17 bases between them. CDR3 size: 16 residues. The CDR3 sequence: CASSWDSASRYNEQFF. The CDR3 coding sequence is TGTGCCAGCAGTTGGGACTCCGCTAGCAGGTACAATGAGCAGTTCTTC.

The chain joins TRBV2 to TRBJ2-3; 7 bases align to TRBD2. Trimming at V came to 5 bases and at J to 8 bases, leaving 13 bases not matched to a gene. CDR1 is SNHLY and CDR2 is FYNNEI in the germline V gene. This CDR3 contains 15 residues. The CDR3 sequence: CASSSGTGGFRTQYF. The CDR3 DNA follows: TGTGCCAGCAGTTCTGGGACCGGGGGGTTCCGTACGCAGTATTTT.

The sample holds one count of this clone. The CDR3 nucleotides read TGTGCCAGCATAGCGGGAGGACGACGCTCCTACAATGAGCAGTTCTTC. This codes for CASIAGGRRSYNEQFF. V and J are TRBV2 and TRBJ2-1, with 10 positions matching TRBD2. J lost 0 bases, V lost 7 bases, and 6 bases had no gene match. Germline CDR1 reads SNHLY; CDR2 reads FYNNEI. The CDR3 length is 16 residues.

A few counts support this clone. In DNA, the CDR3 is TGTGCCAGCAGCGCCGGGACAGGCGGGGGAAACACCATATATTTT. It translates to CASSAGTGGGNTIYF. The chain links TRBV6-4 to TRBJ1-3; 8 bases are a match to TRBD1. The CDR3 totals 15 residues. V was clipped by 6 bases and J by 4 bases; unmatched bases: 8. Germline V gene sequence: CDR1 MRHNA, CDR2 SNTAGT.

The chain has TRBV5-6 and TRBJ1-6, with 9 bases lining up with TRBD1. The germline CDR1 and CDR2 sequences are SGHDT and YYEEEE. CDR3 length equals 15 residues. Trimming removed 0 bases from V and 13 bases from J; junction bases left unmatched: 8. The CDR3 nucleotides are TGTGCCAGCAGCTTGGTAAGGGGACAGGGTATGCCCCTCCACTTT. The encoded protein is CASSLVRGQGMPLHF.

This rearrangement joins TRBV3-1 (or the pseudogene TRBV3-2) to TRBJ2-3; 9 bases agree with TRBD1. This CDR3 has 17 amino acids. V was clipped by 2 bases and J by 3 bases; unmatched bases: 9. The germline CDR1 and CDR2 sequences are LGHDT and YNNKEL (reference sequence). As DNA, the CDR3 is TGTGCCAGCAGCCAATCCACCGGGACAGGGAGGACAGATACGCAGTATTTT. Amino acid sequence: CASSQSTGTGRTDTQYF.

Here the CDR3 DNA reads TGTGCCGGAGGGACAGGGGGCTATCAGCCCCAGCATTTT. Translated: CAGGTGGYQPQHF. This rearrangement joins TRBV30 to TRBJ1-5, with 12 bases matching TRBD1. The J segment lost 5 bases and the V segment lost 8 bases, leaving 4 bases of the junction unmatched. Germline CDR1 is GTSNPN and CDR2 is SVGIG (reference sequence). The CDR3 consists of 13 residues.

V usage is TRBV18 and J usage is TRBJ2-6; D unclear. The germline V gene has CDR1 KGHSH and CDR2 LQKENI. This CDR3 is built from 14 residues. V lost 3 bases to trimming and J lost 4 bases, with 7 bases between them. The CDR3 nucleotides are TGTGCCAGCTCACCCCTTCCCGGGGCCAACGTCCTGACTTTC. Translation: CASSPLPGANVLTF.

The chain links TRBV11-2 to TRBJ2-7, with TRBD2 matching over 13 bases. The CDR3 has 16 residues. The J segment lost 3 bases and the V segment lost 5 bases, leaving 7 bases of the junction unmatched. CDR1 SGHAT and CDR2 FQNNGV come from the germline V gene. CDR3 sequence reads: CASSAWTSGGNYEQYV. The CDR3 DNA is TGTGCCAGCAGCGCCTGGACTAGCGGGGGCAACTACGAGCAGTACGTC.

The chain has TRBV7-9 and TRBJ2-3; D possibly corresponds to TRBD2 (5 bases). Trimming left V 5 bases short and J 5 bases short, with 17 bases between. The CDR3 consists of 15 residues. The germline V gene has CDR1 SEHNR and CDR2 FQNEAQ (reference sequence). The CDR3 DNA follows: TGTGCCAGCAGCCGACCTCGGGGTCCTCAAGATACGCAGTATTTT. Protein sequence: CASSRPRGPQDTQYF.

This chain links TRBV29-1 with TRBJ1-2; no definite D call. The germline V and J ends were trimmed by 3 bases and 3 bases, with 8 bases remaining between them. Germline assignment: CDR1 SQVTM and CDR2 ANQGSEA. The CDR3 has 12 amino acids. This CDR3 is CSVEFVYYGYTF. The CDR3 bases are TGCAGCGTTGAGTTCGTCTACTATGGCTACACCTTC. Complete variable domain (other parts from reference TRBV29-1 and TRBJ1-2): SAVISQKPSRDICQRGTSLTIQCQVDSQVTMMFWYRQQPGQSLTLIATANQGSEATYESGFVIDKFPISRPNLTFSTLTVSNMSPEDSSIYLCSVEFVYYGYTFGSGTRLTVV.

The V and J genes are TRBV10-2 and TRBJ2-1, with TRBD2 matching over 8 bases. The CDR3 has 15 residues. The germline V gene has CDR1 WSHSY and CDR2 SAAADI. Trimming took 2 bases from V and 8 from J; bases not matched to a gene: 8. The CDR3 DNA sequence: TGCGCCAGCAGTGAGCCGGGACTAGTAAGAGATGAGCAGTTCTTC. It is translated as CASSEPGLVRDEQFF.

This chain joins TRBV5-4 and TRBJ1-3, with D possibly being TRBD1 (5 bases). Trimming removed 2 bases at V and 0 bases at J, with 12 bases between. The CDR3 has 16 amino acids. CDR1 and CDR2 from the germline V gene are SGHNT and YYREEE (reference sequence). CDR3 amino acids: CASSLAGFPSGNTIYF. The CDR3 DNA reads TGTGCCAGCAGCTTAGCAGGGTTCCCCTCTGGAAACACCATATATTTT.